This passage covers 3 T cell receptor beta chains from one sample sequenced in a study of T cell repertoires in cytomegalovirus infection. Which antigens these TCRs recognize remains unknown. Via MiXCR, TCRdb re-called the reads, giving one row per CDR3 protein. The sample lists 110,000 or so distinct CDR3 sequences; roughly 30% were seen once. Specimen: CD8+ T cells from cultured PBMCs, collected from culture after CMV antigen stimulation. These TCRs come from a human donor in good health (CMV status not recorded). Some clones in this sample may be carry-over from other donors' samples.

This clonotype came up a few times. The chain couples TRBV2 to TRBJ2-7; tentatively, D is TRBD2 (6 bases). V lost 10 bases, J lost 2 bases, and 21 bases lay in between. The CDR3 spans 15 residues. Germline assignment: CDR1 SNHLY and CDR2 FYNNEI. The CDR3 bases are TGTGCCACCCTCTCACCTACTGGGGGGACCTACGAGCAGTACTTC. Translation gives CATLSPTGGTYEQYF.

Points on this clonotype: One end of the junction does not line up with germline, which may come from a read error. This rearrangement joins TRBV7-6 to TRBJ2-1, with a possible D match to TRBD1 (5 bases). CDR1 is SGHVS, CDR2 FNYEAQ, per germline. This CDR3 comprises 13 residues. The CDR3 DNA follows: TGTGCCAGCAGCGCGGACATCGACATTTTCGAGGACTTC. Translating gives CASSADIDIFEDF.

The genes are TRBV29-1 and TRBJ1-1, with D unresolved. Per germline, CDR1 SQVTM and CDR2 ANQGSEA. The CDR3 length is 12 residues. V shed 4 bases and J shed 0 bases, with 6 bases lying between them. CDR3 nucleotides: TGCAGCGTTGGGAGGGTGAACACTGAAGCTTTCTTT. This sequence encodes CSVGRVNTEAFF.